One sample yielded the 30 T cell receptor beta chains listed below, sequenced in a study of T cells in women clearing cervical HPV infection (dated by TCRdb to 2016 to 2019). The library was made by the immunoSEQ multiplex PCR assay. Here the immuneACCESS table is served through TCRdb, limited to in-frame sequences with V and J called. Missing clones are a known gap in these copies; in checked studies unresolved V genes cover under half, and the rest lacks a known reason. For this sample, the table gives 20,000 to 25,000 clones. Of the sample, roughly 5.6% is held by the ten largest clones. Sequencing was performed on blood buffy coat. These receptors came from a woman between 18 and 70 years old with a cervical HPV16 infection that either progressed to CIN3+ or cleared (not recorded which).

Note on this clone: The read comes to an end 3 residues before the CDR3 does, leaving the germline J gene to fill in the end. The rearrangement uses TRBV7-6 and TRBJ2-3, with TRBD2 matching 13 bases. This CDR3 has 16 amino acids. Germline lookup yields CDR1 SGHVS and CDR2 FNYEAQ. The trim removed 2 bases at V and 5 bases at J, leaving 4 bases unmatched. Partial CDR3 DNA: TGTGCCAGCAGCTTAAGGACTAGCGGGAGCTTAGATACG. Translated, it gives CASSLRTSGSLDT. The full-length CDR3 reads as CASSLRTSGSLDTQYF.

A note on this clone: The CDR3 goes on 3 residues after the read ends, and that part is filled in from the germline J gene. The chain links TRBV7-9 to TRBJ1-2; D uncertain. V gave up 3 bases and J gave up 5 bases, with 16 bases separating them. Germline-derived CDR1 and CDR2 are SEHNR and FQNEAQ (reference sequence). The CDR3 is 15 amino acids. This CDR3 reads CASSFTPTRLYGYTF. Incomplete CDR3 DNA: TGTGCCAGCAGCTTTACCCCCACTCGGTTGTATGGC.

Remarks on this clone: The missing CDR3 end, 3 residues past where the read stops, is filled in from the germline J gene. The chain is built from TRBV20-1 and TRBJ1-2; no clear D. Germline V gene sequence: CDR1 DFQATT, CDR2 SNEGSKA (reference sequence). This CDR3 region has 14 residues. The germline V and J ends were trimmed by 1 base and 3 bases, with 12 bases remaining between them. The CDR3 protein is CSARVQTLDYGYTF. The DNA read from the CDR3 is TGCAGTGCTAGAGTCCAGACCCTAGACTATGGC.

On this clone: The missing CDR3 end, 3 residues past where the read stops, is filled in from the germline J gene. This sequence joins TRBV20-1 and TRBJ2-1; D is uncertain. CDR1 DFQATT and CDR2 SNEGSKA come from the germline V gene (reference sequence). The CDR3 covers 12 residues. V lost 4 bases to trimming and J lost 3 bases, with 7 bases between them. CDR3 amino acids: CSANSLYNEQFF. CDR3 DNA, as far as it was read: TGCAGTGCTAACTCACTCTACAATGAG.

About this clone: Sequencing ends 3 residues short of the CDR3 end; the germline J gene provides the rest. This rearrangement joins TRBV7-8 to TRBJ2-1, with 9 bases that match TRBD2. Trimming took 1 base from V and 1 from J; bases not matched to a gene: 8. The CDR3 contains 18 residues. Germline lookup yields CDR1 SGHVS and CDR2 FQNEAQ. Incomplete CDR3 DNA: TGTGCCAGCAGCTTAGTTCGGCTAGCGGGAACATCCTACAATGAG. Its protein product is CASSLVRLAGTSYNE. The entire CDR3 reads CASSLVRLAGTSYNEQFF.

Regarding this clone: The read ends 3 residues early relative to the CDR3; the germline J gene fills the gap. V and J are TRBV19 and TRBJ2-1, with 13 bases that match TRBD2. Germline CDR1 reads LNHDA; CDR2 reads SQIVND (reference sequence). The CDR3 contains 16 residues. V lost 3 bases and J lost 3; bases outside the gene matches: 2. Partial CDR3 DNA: TGTGCCAGTAGTATGGGACTAGCGGGACGCTACAATGAG. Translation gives CASSMGLAGRYNE. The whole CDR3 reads CASSMGLAGRYNEQFF.

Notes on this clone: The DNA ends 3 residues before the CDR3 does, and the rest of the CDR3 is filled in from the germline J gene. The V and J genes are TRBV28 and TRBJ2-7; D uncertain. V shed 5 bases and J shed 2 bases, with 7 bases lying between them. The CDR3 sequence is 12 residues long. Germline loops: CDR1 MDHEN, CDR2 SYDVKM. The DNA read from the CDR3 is TGTGCCAGCAGTCGCGCCGCCTACGAG. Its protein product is CASSRAAYE. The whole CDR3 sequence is CASSRAAYEQYF. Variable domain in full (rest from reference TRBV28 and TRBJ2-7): DVKVTQSSRYLVKRTGEKVFLECVQDMDHENMFWYRQDPGLGLRLIYFSYDVKMKEKGDIPEGYSVSREKKERFSLILESASTNQTSMYLCASSRAAYEQYFGPGTRLTVT.

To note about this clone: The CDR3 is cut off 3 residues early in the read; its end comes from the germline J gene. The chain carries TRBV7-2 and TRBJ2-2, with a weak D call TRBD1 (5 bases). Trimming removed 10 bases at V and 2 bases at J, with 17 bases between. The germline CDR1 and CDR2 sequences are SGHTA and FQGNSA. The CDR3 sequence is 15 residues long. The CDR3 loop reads CANVYGQGNTGELFF. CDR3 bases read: TGTGCCAACGTCTACGGGCAGGGTAACACCGGGGAG.

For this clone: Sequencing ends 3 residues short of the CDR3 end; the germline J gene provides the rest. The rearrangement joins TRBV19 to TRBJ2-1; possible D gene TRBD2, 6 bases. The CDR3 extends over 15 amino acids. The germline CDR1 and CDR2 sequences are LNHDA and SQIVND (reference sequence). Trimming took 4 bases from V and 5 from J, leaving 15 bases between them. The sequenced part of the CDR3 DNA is TGTGCCAGTAGTACCCGGGGTAGCGGCAACAATGAG. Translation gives CASSTRGSGNNE. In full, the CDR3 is CASSTRGSGNNEQFF. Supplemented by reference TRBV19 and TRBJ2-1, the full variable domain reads DGGITQSPKYLFRKEGQNVTLSCEQNLNHDAMYWYRQDPGQGLRLIYYSQIVNDFQKGDIAEGYSVSREKKESFPLTVTSAQKNPTAFYLCASSTRGSGNNEQFFGPGTRLTVL.

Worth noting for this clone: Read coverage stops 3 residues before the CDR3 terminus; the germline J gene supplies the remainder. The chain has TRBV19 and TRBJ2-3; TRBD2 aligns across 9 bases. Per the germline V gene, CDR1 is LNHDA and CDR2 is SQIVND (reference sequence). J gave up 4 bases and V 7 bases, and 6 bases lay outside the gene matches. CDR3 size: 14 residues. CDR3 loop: CASKVAGDSDTQYF. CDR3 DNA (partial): TGTGCCAGTAAGGTAGCGGGAGATTCAGATACG.

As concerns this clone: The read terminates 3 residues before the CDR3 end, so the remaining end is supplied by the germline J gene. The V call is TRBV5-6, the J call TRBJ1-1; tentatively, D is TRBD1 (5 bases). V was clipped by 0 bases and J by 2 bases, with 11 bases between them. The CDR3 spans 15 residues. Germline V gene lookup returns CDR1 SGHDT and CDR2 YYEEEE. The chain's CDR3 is CASSLEAGKNTEAFF. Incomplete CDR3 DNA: TGTGCCAGCAGCTTGGAGGCAGGGAAAAACACTGAA. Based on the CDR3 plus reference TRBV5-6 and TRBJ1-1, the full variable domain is DAGVTQSPTHLIKTRGQQVTLRCSPKSGHDTVSWYQQALGQGPQFIFQYYEEEERQRGNFPDRFSGHQFPNYSSELNVNALLLGDSALYLCASSLEAGKNTEAFFGQGTRLTVV.

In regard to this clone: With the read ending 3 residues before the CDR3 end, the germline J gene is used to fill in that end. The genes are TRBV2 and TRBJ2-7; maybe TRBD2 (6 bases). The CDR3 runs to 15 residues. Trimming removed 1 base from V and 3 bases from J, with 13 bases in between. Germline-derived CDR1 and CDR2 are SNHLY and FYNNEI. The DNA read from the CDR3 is TGTGCCAGCAGTGAAGGAGTGGGACTCGTCTACGAG. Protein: CASSEGVGLVYE. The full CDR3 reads CASSEGVGLVYEQYF.

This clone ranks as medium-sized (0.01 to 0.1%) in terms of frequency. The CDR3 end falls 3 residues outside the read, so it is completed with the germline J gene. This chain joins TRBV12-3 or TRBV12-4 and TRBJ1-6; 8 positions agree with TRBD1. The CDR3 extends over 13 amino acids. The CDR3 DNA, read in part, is TGTGCCAGCAGCCGTACAGGGGGGTGGCCC. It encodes CASSRTGGWP. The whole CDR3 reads CASSRTGGWPLHF.

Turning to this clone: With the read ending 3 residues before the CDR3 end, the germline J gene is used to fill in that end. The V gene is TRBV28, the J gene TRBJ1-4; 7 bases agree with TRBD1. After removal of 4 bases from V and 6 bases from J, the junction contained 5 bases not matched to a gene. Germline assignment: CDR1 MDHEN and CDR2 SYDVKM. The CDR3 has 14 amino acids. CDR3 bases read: TGTGCCAGCAGTTCTACAGGGGAATATGAAAAA. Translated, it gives CASSSTGEYEK. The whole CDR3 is CASSSTGEYEKLFF.

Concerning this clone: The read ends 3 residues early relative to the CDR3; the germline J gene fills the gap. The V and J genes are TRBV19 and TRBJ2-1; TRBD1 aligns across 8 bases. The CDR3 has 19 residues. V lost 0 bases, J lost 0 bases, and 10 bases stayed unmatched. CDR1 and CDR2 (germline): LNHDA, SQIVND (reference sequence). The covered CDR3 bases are TGTGCCAGTAGTATAGAGGCAGGGGGCCCCCGGAGCTCCTACAATGAG. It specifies CASSIEAGGPRSSYNE. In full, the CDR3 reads CASSIEAGGPRSSYNEQFF.

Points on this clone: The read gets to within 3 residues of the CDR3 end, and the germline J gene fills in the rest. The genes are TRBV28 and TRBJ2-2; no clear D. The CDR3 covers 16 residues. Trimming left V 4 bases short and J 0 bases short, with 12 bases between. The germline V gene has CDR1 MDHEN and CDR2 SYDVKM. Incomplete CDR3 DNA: TGTGCCAGCAGTTACCTGACATCCGCGAACACCGGGGAG. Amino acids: CASSYLTSANTGE. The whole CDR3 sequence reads CASSYLTSANTGELFF.

CDR3: CSARSSRGSEKLFF. The covered CDR3 bases are TGCAGTGCTAGAAGTTCGCGGGGTAGTGAAAAA. The V call is TRBV20-1, the J call TRBJ1-4; D remains ambiguous. Sequencing ends 3 residues short of the CDR3 end; the germline J gene provides the rest. The V and J ends lost 2 bases and 7 bases respectively, with 14 bases between them. The CDR3 is 14 amino acids. Per germline, CDR1 DFQATT and CDR2 SNEGSKA (reference sequence).

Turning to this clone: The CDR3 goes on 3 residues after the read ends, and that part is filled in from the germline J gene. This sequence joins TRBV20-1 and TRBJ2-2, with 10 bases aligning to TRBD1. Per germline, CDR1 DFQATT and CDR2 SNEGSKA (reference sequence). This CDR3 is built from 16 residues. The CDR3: CSARQGATSGANVLFF. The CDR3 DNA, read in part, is TGCAGTGCCCGACAGGGGGCGACCTCTGGGGCCAACGTG.

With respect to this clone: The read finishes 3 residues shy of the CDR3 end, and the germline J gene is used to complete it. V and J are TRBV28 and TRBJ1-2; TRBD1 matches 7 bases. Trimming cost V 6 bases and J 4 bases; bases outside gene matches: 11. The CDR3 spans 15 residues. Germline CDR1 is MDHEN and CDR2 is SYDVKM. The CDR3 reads CASSPRDSLTYGYTF. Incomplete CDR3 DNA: TGTGCCAGCAGCCCCAGGGACAGCCTAACCTATGGC.

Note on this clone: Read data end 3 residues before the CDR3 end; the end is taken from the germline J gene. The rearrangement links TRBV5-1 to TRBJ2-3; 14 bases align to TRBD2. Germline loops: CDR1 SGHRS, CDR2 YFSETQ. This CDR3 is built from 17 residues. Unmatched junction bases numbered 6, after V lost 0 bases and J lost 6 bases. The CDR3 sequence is CASSLGGTSGSLDTQYF. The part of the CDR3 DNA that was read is TGCGCCAGCAGCTTGGGGGGGACTAGCGGGAGCTTGGATACG. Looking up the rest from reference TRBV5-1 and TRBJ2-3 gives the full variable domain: KAGVTQTPRYLIKTRGQQVTLSCSPISGHRSVSWYQQTPGQGLQFLFEYFSETQRNKGNFPGRFSGRQFSNSRSEMNVSTLELGDSALYLCASSLGGTSGSLDTQYFGPGTRLTVL.

CDR3 bases read: TGTGCCAGCAGTTACTCGACGTCTAGCGGGGGATACGAG. It codes for CASSYSTSSGGYE. The whole CDR3 protein reads CASSYSTSSGGYEQYF. This chain joins TRBV6-2 or TRBV6-3 and TRBJ2-7, with TRBD2 matching over 10 bases. With the read ending 3 residues before the CDR3 end, the germline J gene is used to fill in that end. V trimming: 0 bases; J trimming: 4 bases; junction bases outside the gene matches: 6. Germline assignment: CDR1 MNHEY and CDR2 SVGEGT. The CDR3 has 16 amino acids.

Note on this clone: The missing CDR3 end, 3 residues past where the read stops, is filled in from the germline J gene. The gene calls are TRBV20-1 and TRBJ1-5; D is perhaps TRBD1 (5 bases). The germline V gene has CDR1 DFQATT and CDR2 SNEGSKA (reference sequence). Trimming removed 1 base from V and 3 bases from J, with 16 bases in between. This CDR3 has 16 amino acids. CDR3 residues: CSARAPIVDNNQPQHF. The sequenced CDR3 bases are TGCAGTGCTAGAGCCCCGATAGTGGACAACAATCAGCCC.

CDR3 bases read: TGCAGTGCTAGGGGCTTAGGATTGGCCTACAATGAG. Translation: CSARGLGLAYNE. From start to end, the CDR3 is CSARGLGLAYNEQFF. V usage is TRBV20-1 and J usage is TRBJ2-1; D unresolved. The DNA ends 3 residues before the CDR3 does, and the rest of the CDR3 is filled in from the germline J gene. The length of the CDR3 is 15 residues. Per germline, CDR1 DFQATT and CDR2 SNEGSKA (reference sequence). V was cut by 3 bases and J by 2 bases, with 14 bases left in between.

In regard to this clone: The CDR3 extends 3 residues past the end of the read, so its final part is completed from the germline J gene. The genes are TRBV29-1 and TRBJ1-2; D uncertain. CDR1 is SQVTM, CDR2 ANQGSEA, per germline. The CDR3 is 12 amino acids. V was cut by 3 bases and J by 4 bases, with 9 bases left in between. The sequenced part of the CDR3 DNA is TGCAGCGTTGAGGTCCTATTCTATGGC. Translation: CSVEVLFYG. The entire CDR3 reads CSVEVLFYGYTF.

CDR3: CASWDIRETEAFF. The sequenced CDR3 bases are TGTGCCAGCTGGGACATTCGGGAGACTGAA. The chain links TRBV7-9 to TRBJ1-1; tentatively, D is TRBD1 (6 bases). The sequenced fragment ends 3 residues before the CDR3 boundary, so the rest is inferred from the germline J gene. V dropped 8 bases and J dropped 5 bases, with 15 bases sitting between them. CDR3 size: 13 residues. Germline loops: CDR1 SEHNR, CDR2 FQNEAQ (reference sequence).

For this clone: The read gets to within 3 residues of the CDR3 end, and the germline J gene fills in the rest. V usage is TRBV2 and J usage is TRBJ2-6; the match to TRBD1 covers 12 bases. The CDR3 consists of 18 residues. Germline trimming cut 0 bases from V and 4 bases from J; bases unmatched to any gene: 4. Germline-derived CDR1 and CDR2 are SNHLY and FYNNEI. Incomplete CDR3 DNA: TGTGCCAGCAGTGAAGCGGGGACAGGGGGCGCCGGGGCCAACGTC. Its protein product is CASSEAGTGGAGANV. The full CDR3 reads CASSEAGTGGAGANVLTF.

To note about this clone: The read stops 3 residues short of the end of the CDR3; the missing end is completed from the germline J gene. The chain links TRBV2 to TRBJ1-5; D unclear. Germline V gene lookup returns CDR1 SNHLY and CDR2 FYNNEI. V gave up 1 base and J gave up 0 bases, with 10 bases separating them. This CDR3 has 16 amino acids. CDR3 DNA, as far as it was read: TGTGCCAGCAGTGAAGAGGCACCTTATAGCAATCAGCCC. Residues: CASSEEAPYSNQP. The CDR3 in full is CASSEEAPYSNQPQHF.

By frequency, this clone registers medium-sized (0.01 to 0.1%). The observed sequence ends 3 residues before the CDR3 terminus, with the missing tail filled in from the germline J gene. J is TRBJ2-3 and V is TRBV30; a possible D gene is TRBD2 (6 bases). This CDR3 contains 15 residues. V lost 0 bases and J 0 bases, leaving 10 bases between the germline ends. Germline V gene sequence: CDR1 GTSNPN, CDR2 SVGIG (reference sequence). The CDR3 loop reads CAWSVPSESTDTQYF. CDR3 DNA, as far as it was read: TGTGCCTGGAGTGTACCTAGCGAGAGCACAGATACG. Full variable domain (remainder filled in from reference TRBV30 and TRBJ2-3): SQTIHQWPATLVQPVGSPLSLECTVEGTSNPNLYWYRQAAGRGLQLLFYSVGIGQISSEVPQNLSASRPQDRQFILSSKKLLLSDSGFYLCAWSVPSESTDTQYFGPGTRLTVL.

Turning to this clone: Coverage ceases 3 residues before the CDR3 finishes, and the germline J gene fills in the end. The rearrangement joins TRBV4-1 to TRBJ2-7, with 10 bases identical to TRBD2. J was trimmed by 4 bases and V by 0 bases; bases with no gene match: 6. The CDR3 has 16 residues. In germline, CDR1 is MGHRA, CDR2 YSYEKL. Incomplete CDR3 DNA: TGCGCCAGCAGCCAAGATCCAGCGGGAGGGCGGTACGAG. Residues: CASSQDPAGGRYE. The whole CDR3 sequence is CASSQDPAGGRYEQYF.

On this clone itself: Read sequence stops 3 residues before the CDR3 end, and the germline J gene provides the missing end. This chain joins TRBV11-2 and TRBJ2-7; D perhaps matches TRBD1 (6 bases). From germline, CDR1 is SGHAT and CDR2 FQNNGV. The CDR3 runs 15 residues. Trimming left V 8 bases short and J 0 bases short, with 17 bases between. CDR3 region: CASGRSRGSSYEQYF. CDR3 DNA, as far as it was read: TGTGCCAGCGGAAGGTCCAGGGGAAGCTCCTACGAG.